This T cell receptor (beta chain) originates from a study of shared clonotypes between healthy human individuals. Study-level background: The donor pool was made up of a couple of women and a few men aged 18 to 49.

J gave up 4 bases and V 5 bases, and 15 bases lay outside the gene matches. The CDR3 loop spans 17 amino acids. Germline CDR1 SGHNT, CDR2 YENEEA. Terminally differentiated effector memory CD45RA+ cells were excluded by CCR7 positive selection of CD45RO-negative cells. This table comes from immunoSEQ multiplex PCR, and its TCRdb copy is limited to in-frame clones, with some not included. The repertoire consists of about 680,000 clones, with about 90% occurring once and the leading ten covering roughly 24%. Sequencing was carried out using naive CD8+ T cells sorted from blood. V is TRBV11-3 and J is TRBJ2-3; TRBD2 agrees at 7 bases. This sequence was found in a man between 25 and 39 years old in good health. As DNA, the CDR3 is TGTGCCAGCAGCCTCGTAGTGGGGGGGGAATGCGCAGATACGCAGTATTTT. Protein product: CASSLVVGGECADTQYF.